The TCR beta chain described here comes from a study of technical replicates of blood from a handful of donors. Germline values: CDR1 MNHEY, CDR2 SVGAGI. V was cut by 4 bases and J by 7 bases, with 10 bases left in between. The CDR3 is 12 residues long. Assay: immunoSEQ multiplex PCR; the TCRdb copy retains only in-frame clones and omits some. This sample has some 30,000 clones, with around 94% found just once. This clone was recorded a few times. The TCR sequence derives from a human donor in good health. Some clones in this sample may be carry-over from other donors' samples. Sequenced input: PBMCs. This sequence joins TRBV6-5 and TRBJ1-1; D is uncertain. The CDR3, as DNA: TGTGCCAGCAGTTCCATCACTTATGAAGCTTTCTTT. Protein sequence: CASSSITYEAFF.